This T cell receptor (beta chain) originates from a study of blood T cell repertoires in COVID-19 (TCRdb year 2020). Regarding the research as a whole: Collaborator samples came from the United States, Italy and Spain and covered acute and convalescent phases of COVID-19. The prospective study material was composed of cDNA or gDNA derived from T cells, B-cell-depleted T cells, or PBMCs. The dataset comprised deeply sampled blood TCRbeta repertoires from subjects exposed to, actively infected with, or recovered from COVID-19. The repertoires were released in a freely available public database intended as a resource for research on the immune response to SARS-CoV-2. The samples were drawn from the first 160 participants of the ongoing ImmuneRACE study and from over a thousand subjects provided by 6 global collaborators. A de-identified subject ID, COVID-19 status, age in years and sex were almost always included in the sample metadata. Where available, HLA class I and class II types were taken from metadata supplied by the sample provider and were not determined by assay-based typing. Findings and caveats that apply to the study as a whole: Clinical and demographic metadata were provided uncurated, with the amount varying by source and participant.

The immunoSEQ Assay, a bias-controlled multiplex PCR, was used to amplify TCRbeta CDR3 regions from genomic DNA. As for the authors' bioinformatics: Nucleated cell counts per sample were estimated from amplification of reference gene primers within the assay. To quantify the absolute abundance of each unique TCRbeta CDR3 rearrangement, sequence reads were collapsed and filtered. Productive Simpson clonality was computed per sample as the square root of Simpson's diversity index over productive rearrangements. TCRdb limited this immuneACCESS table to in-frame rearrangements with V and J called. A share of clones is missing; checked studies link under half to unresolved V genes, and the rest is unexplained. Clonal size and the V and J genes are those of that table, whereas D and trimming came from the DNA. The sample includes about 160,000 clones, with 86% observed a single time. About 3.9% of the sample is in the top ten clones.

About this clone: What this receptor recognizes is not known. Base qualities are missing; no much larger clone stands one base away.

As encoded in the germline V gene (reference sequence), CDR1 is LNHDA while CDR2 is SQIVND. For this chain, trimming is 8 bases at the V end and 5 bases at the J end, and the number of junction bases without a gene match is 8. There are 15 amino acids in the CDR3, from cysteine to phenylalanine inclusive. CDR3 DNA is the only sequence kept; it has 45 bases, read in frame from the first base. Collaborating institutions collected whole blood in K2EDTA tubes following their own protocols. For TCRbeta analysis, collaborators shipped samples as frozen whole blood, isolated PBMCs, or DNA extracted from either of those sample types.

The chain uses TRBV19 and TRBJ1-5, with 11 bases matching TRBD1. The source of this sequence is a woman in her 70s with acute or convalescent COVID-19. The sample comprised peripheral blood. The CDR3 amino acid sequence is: CASSVGQGVYQPQHF. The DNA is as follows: TGTGCCAGTTCTGTGGGACAGGGGGTTTATCAGCCCCAGCATTTT.